This T cell receptor beta chain was sequenced for a study of blood T cell repertoires in COVID-19. The repertoire was sequenced with immunoSEQ multiplex PCR; TCRdb's copy has only in-frame clones and lacks some. Of about 160,000 clones in the sample, more than 70% were seen once. The TCR was taken from a man in his fifties or sixties with acute or convalescent COVID-19. The sample was peripheral blood.

In DNA, the CDR3 is TGTGCCAGCAGCCAAAGGACAGGGCGAGGTGACGAGCAGTACTTC. Translation: CASSQRTGRGDEQYF. J is TRBJ2-7 and V is TRBV13, with TRBD1 identical over 8 bases. Germline loops: CDR1 PRHDT, CDR2 FYEKMQ (reference sequence). The CDR3 runs 15 residues. Trimming at V came to 5 bases and at J to 5 bases, leaving 11 bases not matched to a gene.